A single TCR beta chain is shown here with its context. The antigen is unknown. The entry originates in a study of T cells in Graves' hyperthyroidism and ophthalmopathy. There are 13 residues in the CDR3. The V segment lost 4 bases and the J segment 4 bases; nucleotides outside the gene matches: 1. The germline CDR1 and CDR2 sequences are ENHRY and SYGVKD. Study-wide results and limits: Among clonotypes expanded in thyroid above 0.001, most were also found in blood.

Using RNA transcripts as the source, TCR beta CDR3 regions were amplified. Initially, a first-round RT-PCR of the TCR CDR3 employed the HTBI primer set. In TCRdb, the multiplex PCR reads were re-called with MiXCR into one record per CDR3 protein. The sample consists of more than 500,000 distinct CDR3 sequences, around 46% of them appearing once. The TCR comes from an adult woman with Graves' disease, either hyperthyroidism or ophthalmopathy (not recorded which). The chain recombines TRBV10-3 with TRBJ2-7; 10 nucleotides match TRBD1. Source material: peripheral blood or thyroid tissue (not recorded which). The CDR3 sequence is CAISGQGAYEQYF. In nucleotides, the CDR3 is TGTGCCATCAGTGGACAGGGGGCTTACGAGCAGTACTTC.